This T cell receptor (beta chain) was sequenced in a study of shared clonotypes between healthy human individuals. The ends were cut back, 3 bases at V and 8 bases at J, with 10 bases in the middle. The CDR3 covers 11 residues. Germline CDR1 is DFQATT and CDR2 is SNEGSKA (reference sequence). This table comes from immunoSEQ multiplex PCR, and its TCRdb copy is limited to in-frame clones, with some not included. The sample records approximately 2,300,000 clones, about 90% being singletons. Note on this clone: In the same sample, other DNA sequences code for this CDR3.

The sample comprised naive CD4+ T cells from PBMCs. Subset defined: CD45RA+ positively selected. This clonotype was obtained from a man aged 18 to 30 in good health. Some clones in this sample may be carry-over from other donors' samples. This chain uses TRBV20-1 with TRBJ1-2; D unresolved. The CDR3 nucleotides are TGCAGTGCTAGGGCTTTCGGCGGCTACACCTTC. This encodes CSARAFGGYTF.